This T cell receptor beta chain was recovered during a study of human CD8 memory T cell subsets (dated by TCRdb to 2018 to 2020). Notes on the research overall: To assess how stem-like (TSTEM), progenitor exhausted-like (TPEX) and effector memory CD8+ T cell subsets are clonally related, the TCRbeta repertoires of these three subsets were compared. Roughly 6 donors each provided TSTEM, TPEX and effector memory subsets, from which TCRbeta repertoires were obtained.

Paper-wide results and their limitations: Clonotypes were shared with effector memory cells by both stem-like subsets, but only minimal overlap was found between TSTEM and TPEX repertoires, suggesting distinct antigen spectra. Only TCRbeta chains were sequenced, and the repertoire comparisons were based on roughly six donors and tested using paired t-tests with Bonferroni correction. Based on Chao1 estimates, TSTEM subsets appeared to have greater repertoire diversity than TPEX subsets, which could potentially reflect a broader range of specificities. TSTEM and TPEX subsets showed similarly high normalized Shannon-Wiener diversity, whereas effector memory subsets were comparatively less diverse.

The CDR3 runs 15 amino acids, cysteine and phenylalanine included. The DNA sequence is not available. CDR1 is given as SGHKS and CDR2 as YYEKEE, both from the germline V gene (reference sequence). Density gradient separation was used to isolate peripheral blood mononuclear cells from healthy donor buffy coats. In the study, negative magnetic separation with EasySep or MojoSort CD8+ T cell isolation kits was used to enrich total CD8+ T cells. An RNeasy Mini Kit was used to extract total RNA from duplicate vials of roughly 160,000 sorted CD8+ T cells per subset. The PBMCs were used either fresh or after being cryopreserved in fetal bovine serum with roughly 10% DMSO. Fluorescence-activated cell sorting on a FACSAria III was used to sort the CD8+ T cell subsets to purity. Going by frequency, this clonotype is medium-sized (0.01 to 0.1%); no count is logged. This receptor's antigen is unknown. Reads for this sample came from a NextSeq 550. A Human TCR Profiling Kit was used to prepare UMI-labeled 5' RACE TCRbeta libraries. The same number of PCR cycles was used to prepare all TCRbeta libraries in parallel. The study's processing was this. Each TCRbeta library contained between about 2,700 and 20,000 functional CDR3beta clonotypes. UMI extraction and consensus assembly used MIGEC 1.2.9, requiring at least three reads per UMI. MiXCR 3.0.3 was used to extract the in-frame CDR3beta repertoires. Each sample was downsampled to 42,000 randomly selected UMIs before diversity metrics were calculated in VDJtools 1.2.1. Repertoire overlap metrics D, R and F2 were calculated in VDJtools for the top 3,000 clones of each sample pair. The reads underwent TCRdb reprocessing, giving one record for each CDR3 protein sequence and no DNA. These V and J calls rely on TCRdb rather than the paper's analysis. This sample's table carries 5,000 or so distinct CDR3 sequences. Of the sample, 36% falls within the top ten clones.

Recombination connected TRBV5-5 to TRBJ1-1. Sequenced: CD8+ effector memory T cells (TEM) sorted from PBMCs. The sample's cell subset or site label, in plain terms: effector memory CD8 T cells, CCR7- CD45RO+ CD95+. The TCR originated in a human donor in good health. This receptor has the CDR3 CASSLAAYLNTEAFF.